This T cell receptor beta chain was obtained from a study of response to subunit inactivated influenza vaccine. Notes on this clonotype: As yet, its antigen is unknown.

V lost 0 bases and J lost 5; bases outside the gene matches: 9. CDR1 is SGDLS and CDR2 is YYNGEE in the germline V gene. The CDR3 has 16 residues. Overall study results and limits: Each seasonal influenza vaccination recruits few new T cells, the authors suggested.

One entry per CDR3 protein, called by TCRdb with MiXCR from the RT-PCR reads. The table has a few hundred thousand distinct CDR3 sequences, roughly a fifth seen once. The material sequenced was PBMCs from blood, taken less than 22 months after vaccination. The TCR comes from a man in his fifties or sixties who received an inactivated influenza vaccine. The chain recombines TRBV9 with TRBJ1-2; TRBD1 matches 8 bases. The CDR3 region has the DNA TGTGCCAGCAGCGTAGATGGTGGGACAGGAGCATATGGCTACACCTTC. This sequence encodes CASSVDGGTGAYGYTF.